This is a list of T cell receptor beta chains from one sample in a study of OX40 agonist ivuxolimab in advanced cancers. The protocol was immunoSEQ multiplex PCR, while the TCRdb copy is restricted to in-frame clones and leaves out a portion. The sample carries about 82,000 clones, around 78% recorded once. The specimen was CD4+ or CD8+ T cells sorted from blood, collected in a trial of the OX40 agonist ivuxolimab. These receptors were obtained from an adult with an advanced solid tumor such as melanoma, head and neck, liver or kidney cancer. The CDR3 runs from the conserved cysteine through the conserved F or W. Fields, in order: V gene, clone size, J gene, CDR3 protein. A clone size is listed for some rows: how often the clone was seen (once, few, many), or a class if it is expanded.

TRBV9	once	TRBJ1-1	CASSGDSNTEAFF
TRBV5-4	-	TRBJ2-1	CASSLGRASGDNEQFF
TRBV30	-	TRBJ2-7	CAWSVEGLLSYEQYF
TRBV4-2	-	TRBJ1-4	CASSQTLANEKLFF
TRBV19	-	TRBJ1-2	CASSVGTHLANYGYTF
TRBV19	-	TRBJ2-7	CASSIELGGRWNEQYF
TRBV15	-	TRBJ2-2	CATSRDSTGDPGELFF
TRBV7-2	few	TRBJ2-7	CASSLATGQGAHSEQYF
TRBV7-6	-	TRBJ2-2	CASSLDYRSNTGELFF
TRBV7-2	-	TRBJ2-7	CASSQGLRSYEQYF
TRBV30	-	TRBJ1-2	CAWSPSSPGDNYGYTF
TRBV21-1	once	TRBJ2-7	CASRVLEDRLSYEQYF
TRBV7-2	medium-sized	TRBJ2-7	CASAPPAGAAYEQYF
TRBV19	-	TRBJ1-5	CASSTKRTGGKPQHF
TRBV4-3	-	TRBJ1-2	CASSHATLGGMNYGYTF
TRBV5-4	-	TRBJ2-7	CASSSPAALTGGDEQYF
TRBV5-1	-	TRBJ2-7	CASSLYQDSGEGQYF
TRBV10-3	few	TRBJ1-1	CGSAGLDTEAFF
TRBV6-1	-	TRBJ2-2	CASSDRGRTGELFF
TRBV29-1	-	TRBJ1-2	CSVVVRGQGDNYGYTF
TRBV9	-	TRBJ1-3	CASSAGDSFSGNTIYF
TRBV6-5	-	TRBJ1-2	CASRQQGNGYTF
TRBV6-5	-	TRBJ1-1	CASSYSNPSNTEAFF
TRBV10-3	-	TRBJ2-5	CAISNPTGGGSETQYF
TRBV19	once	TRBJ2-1	CASSIVSGGPPNEQFF
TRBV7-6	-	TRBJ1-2	CASSSQGQLNYGYTF
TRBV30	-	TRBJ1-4	CAWTPQGKSLGEKLFF
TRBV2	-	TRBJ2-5	CASKEVQETQYF
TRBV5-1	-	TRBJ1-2	CASSLNREDGYTF
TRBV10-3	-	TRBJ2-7	CAISVGPGGHEQYF
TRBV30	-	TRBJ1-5	CAWSVRATGKGANQPQHF
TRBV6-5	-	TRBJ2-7	CARAGQASYEQYF
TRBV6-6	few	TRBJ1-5	CASTNGQEEQPQHF
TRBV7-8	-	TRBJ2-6	CASSARGTGDFFGANVLTF